This TCR beta chain was observed in a study of T cells in Graves' hyperthyroidism and ophthalmopathy. Study results and caveats: The model identified upcoming ophthalmopathy a median roughly 6.5 months ahead of onset.

Authors of the study amplified TCR beta CDR3 regions from RNA transcripts. RT-PCR in the first round (using the HTBI primer set) targeted the TCR CDR3. TCRdb re-analysed the multiplex PCR reads in MiXCR, keeping a single row per CDR3 protein. This sample yields approximately 600,000 distinct CDR3 sequences, of which approximately 15% are seen a single time; more than 5% belongs to the top ten. Germline CDR1 and CDR2: LNHNV and YYDKDF (reference sequence). The CDR3 length is 13 residues. V was cut by 3 bases and J by 4 bases, with 7 bases left in between. This clonotype has more than one count but fewer than ten. Antigen specificity is unknown.

The clonotype comes from a woman under 40 with Graves' hyperthyroidism that later progressed to Graves' ophthalmopathy. The specimen was blood. The rearrangement uses TRBV15 and TRBJ1-5; no clear D gene. The CDR3 DNA sequence: TGTGCCACCAGCAGGTCGGGAAATCAGCCCCAGCATTTT. This encodes CATSRSGNQPQHF.